Below are 9 T cell receptor beta chains sequenced from a single sample in a study of shared clonotypes between healthy human individuals. The repertoire was sequenced with immunoSEQ multiplex PCR; TCRdb's copy has only in-frame clones and lacks some. The profile shows about 2.4 million clones, roughly 93% of them singletons. Sequenced material: naive CD4+ T cells from PBMCs. The subset was: CD45RA+ positively selected. The receptors come from a man aged 18 to 29 in good health. Some clones in this sample may be carry-over from other donors' samples.

The CDR3 coding sequence is TGTGCCAGTATGAGGTCCTCTTCACAGTACTTC. This sequence encodes CASMRSSSQYF. The chain has TRBV2 and TRBJ2-5; D is unclear. The germline V gene encodes CDR1 SNHLY and CDR2 FYNNEI. Deletions cut 9 bases from V and 11 bases from J, with 16 bases between. This CDR3 has 11 amino acids.

The chain joins TRBV5-4 to TRBJ2-3, with D possibly being TRBD2 (5 bases). CDR1 and CDR2 from the germline V gene are SGHNT and YYREEE (reference sequence). Trimming removed 0 bases at V and 5 bases at J, with 7 bases between. This CDR3 is 13 amino acids long. DNA of the CDR3: TGTGCCAGCAGCTTGGGGAGGATAGATACGCAGTATTTT. This gives the protein CASSLGRIDTQYF.

The rearrangement links TRBV5-1 to TRBJ2-7; TRBD2 agrees at 8 bases. CDR1 SGHRS and CDR2 YFSETQ come from the germline V gene. CDR3 length: 15 residues. V lost 3 bases to trimming and J lost 3 bases; unmatched junction nucleotides: 8. The CDR3 is CASSSVAGLNYEQYF. The CDR3 DNA reads TGCGCCAGCAGCTCGGTAGCGGGATTAAACTACGAGCAGTACTTC. The variable domain in full, completed from reference TRBV5-1 and TRBJ2-7, reads KAGVTQTPRYLIKTRGQQVTLSCSPISGHRSVSWYQQTPGQGLQFLFEYFSETQRNKGNFPGRFSGRQFSNSRSEMNVSTLELGDSALYLCASSSVAGLNYEQYFGPGTRLTVT.

To note about this clone: Distinct nucleotide sequences in the sample also encode this CDR3. The chain links TRBV9 to TRBJ1-4; D gene unclear. V lost 0 bases to trimming and J lost 3 bases, with 6 bases between them. Germline lookup yields CDR1 SGDLS and CDR2 YYNGEE. The CDR3 covers 14 residues. For the CDR3, the DNA is TGTGCCAGCAGCGTAGGTCCCTCTAATGAAAAACTGTTTTTT. Encoded protein: CASSVGPSNEKLFF.

The rearrangement links TRBV6-5 to TRBJ2-7; possible D gene TRBD2, 5 bases. Germline-derived CDR1 and CDR2 are MNHEY and SVGAGI. This CDR3 is 13 amino acids long. Trimming took 6 bases from V and 7 from J, leaving 16 bases between them. CDR3 DNA: TGTGCCAGCAGCTCCCCTGGACTCCGGGAGCAGTACTTC. This codes for CASSSPGLREQYF.

This clone came up once. The sample holds other DNA sequences that translate to the same CDR3. This CDR3 is CASSLAGGSQETQYF. The CDR3 coding sequence is TGCGCCAGCAGCTTGGCCGGCGGGTCCCAAGAGACCCAGTACTTC. This chain joins TRBV5-1 and TRBJ2-5, with D maybe TRBD2 (5 bases). From germline, CDR1 is SGHRS and CDR2 YFSETQ. The CDR3 is made up of 15 amino acids. The germline V and J ends were trimmed by 0 bases and 1 base, with 10 bases remaining between them.

J is TRBJ1-6 and V is TRBV7-2; tentative D call: TRBD1 (6 bases). The CDR3 sequence is 14 residues long. CDR1 and CDR2 from the germline V gene are SGHTA and FQGNSA. The V and J ends lost 4 bases and 4 bases respectively, with 8 bases between them. The CDR3 sequence is CASSWTDYNSPLHF. The CDR3 nucleotides read TGTGCCAGCAGCTGGACAGATTATAATTCACCCCTCCACTTT.

This chain links TRBV7-7 with TRBJ1-3, with 9 bases lining up with TRBD1. Germline-derived CDR1 and CDR2 are SSHAT and FNYEAQ (reference sequence). V dropped 1 base and J dropped 2; count of bases not matched to a gene: 0. The CDR3 runs to 15 residues. CDR3 in amino acids: CASSLGTGAGNTIYF. Written as DNA, the CDR3 is TGTGCCAGCAGCTTAGGGACAGGGGCTGGAAACACCATATATTTT.

This clone appeared a single time. This rearrangement joins TRBV7-2 to TRBJ2-3, with a possible D match to TRBD2 (6 bases). CDR1 and CDR2 (germline): SGHTA, FQGNSA. This CDR3 region has 16 residues. V was trimmed by 1 base and J by 0 bases, leaving 11 bases between them. The CDR3 loop reads CASSLVGGASTDTQYF. The CDR3 coding sequence is TGTGCCAGCAGCTTAGTGGGCGGGGCTAGCACAGATACGCAGTATTTT. The full variable domain, its missing parts supplied by reference TRBV7-2 and TRBJ2-3, is GAGVSQSPSNKVTEKGKDVELRCDPISGHTALYWYRQSLGQGLEFLIYFQGNSAPDKSGLPSDRFSAERTGGSVSTLTIQRTQQEDSAVYLCASSLVGGASTDTQYFGPGTRLTVL.